This T cell receptor (beta chain) stems from a study of early T cells in non-severe SARS-CoV-2 infection. Study-level background: The chains were unpaired, and the sequenced material was bulk RNA from unsorted whole blood. Study results and caveats: Lookups in VDJdb leaned toward anti-spike CD8 responses and missed private and CD4 specificities.

The protocol attached unique molecular identifiers to individual cDNA molecules. MiXCR was run by TCRdb on the 5' RACE reads, yielding one entry per CDR3 protein. The repertoire holds 50,000 to 70,000 distinct CDR3 sequences, with approximately 7.7% as singletons. The germline gives CDR1 DFQATT, CDR2 SNEGSKA (reference sequence). This CDR3 contains 16 residues. The V and J ends lost 6 bases and 4 bases respectively, with 22 bases between them. As regards this clonotype: What it binds is unknown.

The chain links TRBV20-1 to TRBJ2-1; TRBD1 or TRBD2 may be the D gene (5 bases each). The TCR originated in an adult who was a healthcare worker with PCR-confirmed SARS-CoV-2 infection or an uninfected control (not recorded which). Sequencing was performed on whole blood. CDR3 nucleotide sequence: TGCAGTGCCGGGGCCGGTTACGGGACGGCTTACAATGAGCAGTTCTTC. It is translated as CSAGAGYGTAYNEQFF.